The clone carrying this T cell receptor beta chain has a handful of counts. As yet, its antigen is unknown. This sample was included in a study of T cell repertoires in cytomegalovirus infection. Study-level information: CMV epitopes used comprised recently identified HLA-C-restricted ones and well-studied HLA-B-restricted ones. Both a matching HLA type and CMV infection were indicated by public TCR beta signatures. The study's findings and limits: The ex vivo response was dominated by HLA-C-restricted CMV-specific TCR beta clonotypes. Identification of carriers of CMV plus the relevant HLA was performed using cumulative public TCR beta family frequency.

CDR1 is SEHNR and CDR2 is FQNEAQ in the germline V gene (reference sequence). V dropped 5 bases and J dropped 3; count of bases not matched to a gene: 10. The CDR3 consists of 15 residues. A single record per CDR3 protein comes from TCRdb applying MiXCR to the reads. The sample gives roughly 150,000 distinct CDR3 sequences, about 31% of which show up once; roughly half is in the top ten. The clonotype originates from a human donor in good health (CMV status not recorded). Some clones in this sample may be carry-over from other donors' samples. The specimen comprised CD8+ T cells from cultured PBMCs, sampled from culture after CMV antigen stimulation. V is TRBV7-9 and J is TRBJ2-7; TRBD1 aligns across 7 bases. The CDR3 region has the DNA TGTGCCAGCAGCGGATGGGACAGCGCCTTCTACGAGCAGTACTTC. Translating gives CASSGWDSAFYEQYF.